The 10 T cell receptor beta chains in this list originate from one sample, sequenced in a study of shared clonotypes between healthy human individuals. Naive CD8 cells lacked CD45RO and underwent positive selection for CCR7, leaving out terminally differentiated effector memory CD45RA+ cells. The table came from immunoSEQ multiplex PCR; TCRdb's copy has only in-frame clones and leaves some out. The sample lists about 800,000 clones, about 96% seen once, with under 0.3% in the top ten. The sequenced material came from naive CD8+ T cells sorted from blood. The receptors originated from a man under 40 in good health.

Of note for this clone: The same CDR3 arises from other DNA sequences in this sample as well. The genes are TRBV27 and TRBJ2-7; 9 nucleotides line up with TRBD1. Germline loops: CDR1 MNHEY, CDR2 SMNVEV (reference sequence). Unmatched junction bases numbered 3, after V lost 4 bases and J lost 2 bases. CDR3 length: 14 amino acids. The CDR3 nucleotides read TGTGCCAGCAGTTCGGGACAGGGACCCTACGAGCAGTACTTC. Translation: CASSSGQGPYEQYF.

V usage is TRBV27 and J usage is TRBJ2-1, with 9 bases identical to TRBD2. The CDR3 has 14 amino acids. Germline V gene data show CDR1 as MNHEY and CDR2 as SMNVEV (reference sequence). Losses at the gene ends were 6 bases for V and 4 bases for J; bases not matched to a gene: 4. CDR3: CASRGLAQYNEQFF. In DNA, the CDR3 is TGTGCCAGCAGAGGACTAGCGCAATACAATGAGCAGTTCTTC.

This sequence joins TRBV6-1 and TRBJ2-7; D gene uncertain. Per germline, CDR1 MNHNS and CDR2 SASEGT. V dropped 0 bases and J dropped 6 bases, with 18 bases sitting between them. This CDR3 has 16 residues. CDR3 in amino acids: CASSEAQPILGPEQYF. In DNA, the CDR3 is TGTGCCAGCAGTGAAGCGCAGCCTATTCTTGGGCCCGAGCAGTACTTC.

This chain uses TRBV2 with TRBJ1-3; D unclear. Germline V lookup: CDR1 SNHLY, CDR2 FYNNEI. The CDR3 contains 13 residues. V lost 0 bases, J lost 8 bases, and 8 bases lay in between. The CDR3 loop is CASSEAIRDTIYF. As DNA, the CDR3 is TGTGCCAGCAGTGAAGCGATCCGGGACACCATATATTTT.

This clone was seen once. The CDR3 nucleotides read TGTGCCAGCGCCCTGGGTCGCTCTGGGGCCAACGTCCTGACTTTC. Translating gives CASALGRSGANVLTF. The rearrangement uses TRBV11-2 and TRBJ2-6; the D is unclear. This CDR3 has 15 residues. V lost 8 bases to trimming and J lost 0 bases, with 11 bases between them. Germline lookup yields CDR1 SGHAT and CDR2 FQNNGV.

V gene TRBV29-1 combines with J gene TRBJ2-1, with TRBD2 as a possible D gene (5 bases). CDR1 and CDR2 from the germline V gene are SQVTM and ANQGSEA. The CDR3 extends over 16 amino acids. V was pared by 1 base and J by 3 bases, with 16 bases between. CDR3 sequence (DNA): TGCAGCGTTGAAGGTACGCAGCGGTCAATCTACAATGAGCAGTTCTTC. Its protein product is CSVEGTQRSIYNEQFF.

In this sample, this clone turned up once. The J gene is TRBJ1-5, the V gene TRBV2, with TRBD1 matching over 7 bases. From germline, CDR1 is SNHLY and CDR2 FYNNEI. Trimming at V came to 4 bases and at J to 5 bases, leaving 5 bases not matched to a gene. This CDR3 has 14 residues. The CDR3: CASSGRDRYQPQHF. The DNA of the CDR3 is TGTGCCAGCAGTGGACGGGACAGATATCAGCCCCAGCATTTT. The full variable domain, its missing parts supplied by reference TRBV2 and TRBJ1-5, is EPEVTQTPSHQVTQMGQEVILRCVPISNHLYFYWYRQILGQKVEFLVSFYNNEISEKSEIFDDQFSVERPDGSNFTLKIRSTKLEDSAMYFCASSGRDRYQPQHFGDGTRLSIL.

CDR3 protein: CASRTSGMQGEQFF. In nucleotides, the CDR3 is TGTGCCAGCAGGACTAGCGGGATGCAGGGTGAGCAGTTCTTC. The chain has TRBV2 and TRBJ2-1; 11 bases fit TRBD2. J lost 9 bases, V lost 6 bases, and 7 bases had no gene match. The CDR3 has 14 residues. Germline assignment: CDR1 SNHLY and CDR2 FYNNEI.

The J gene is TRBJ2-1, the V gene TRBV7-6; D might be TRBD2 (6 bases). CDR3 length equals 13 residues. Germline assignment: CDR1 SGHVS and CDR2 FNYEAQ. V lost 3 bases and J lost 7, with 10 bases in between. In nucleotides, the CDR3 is TGTGCCAGCAGCTTGGGCGGGAAGAATGAGCAGTTCTTC. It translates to CASSLGGKNEQFF.

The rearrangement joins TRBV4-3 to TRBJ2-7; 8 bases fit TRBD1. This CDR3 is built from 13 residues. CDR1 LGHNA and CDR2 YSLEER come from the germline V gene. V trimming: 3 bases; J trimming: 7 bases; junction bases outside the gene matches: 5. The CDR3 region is CASSHTGGWEQYF. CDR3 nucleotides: TGCGCCAGCAGCCATACAGGGGGATGGGAGCAGTACTTC.